This T cell receptor beta chain was retrieved from a study of blood T cell repertoires in COVID-19. As handled by the study authors: Cell counts per sample came from amplifying reference gene primers. TCRdb keeps only in-frame clones here, not all; method: immunoSEQ multiplex PCR. The DNA was the basis for D and trimming; V, J and clone size are from that table. In the table there are tens of thousands of clones, about nine tenths of which are singletons. The sequence was collected from a man aged 50 to 60 with active COVID-19. The specimen was peripheral blood.

Written as DNA, the CDR3 is TGTGCCAGCAGCCTCTTGTCTGGAAACACCATATATTTT. As protein: CASSLLSGNTIYF. This chain uses TRBV12-3 or TRBV12-4 with TRBJ1-3; no clear D gene. V lost 6 bases to trimming and J lost 1 base, with 7 bases between them. This CDR3 comprises 13 residues.